This T cell receptor beta chain was observed in a study of neoadjuvant anti-PD-1 for oral cavity cancer. General study points: After neoadjuvant nivolumab, PBMC T cell clonality was significantly higher in non-responders than responders.

Assay used: immunoSEQ multiplex PCR; TCRdb lists only in-frame clones, some missing. The data contain 73,000 or so clones, 80% to 90% of them singletons. Time point meaning: after neoadjuvant nivolumab, at surgical resection. Germline V gene lookup returns CDR1 MNHNY and CDR2 SVGAGI (reference sequence). The V gene lost 3 bases and the J gene lost 0 bases, with 11 bases spanning the gap. This CDR3 contains 16 residues. A note on this clone: Its specificity is not known.

This receptor was taken from a person aged 40-85 years with oral cavity squamous cell carcinoma. The J gene is TRBJ2-2, the V gene TRBV6-6; D is possibly TRBD2 (5 bases). This specimen was PBMCs, taken after nivolumab (anti-PD-1) treatment. The DNA of the CDR3 is TGTGCCAGCAGTTATCGCCCCGGGGCGAACACCGGGGAGCTGTTTTTT. Amino acids: CASSYRPGANTGELFF.